The T cell receptor (beta chain) described here comes from a study of blood T cell repertoires in COVID-19. Study background: Sample material is recorded as cDNA or gDNA derived from T cells, B-cell-depleted T cells, or PBMCs.

This clone was observed a few times. Germline V gene lookup returns CDR1 SEHNR and CDR2 FQNEAQ (reference sequence). The CDR3 has 11 amino acids. Trimming cost V 5 bases and J 11 bases, with 12 bases left between them. Sequenced by immunoSEQ multiplex PCR; TCRdb stores in-frame clones only, minus some. The table has approximately 77,000 clones, less than 85% seen once; the top ten hold around 4.7%. The rearrangement uses TRBV7-9 and TRBJ1-2; perhaps TRBD1 as D (6 bases). The clonotype was recovered from a woman in her seventies with acute or convalescent COVID-19. Sequencing used peripheral blood. The CDR3 spells CASSHTTGYTF. The CDR3 coding sequence is TGTGCCAGCAGCCATACGACAGGATACACCTTC.